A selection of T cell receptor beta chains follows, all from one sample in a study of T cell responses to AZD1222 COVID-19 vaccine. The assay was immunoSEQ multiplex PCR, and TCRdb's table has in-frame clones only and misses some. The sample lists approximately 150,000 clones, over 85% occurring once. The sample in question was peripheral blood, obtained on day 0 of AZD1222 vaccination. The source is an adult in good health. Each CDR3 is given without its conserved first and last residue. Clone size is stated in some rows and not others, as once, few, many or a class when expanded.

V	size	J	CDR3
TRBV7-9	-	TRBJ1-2	ASSLEGVYGYT
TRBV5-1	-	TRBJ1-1	ASSPRTGPNTEAF
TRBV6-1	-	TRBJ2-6	ASSETAAGANVLT
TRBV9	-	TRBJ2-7	ASSEGGTGFEYEQY
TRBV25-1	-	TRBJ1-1	ASSEEQGAGEAF
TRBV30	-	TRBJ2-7	AWTSGHDREQY
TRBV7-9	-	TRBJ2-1	ASSRKVMSNEQF
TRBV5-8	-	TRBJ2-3	ASRPFWRGFTDTQY
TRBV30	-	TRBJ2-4	AWSVRGAKNIQY
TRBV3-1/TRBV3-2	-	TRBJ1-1	ASSQGFGVNTEAF
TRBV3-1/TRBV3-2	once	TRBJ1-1	ASSQESRGTEAF
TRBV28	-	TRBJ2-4	ASSASGFGNIQY
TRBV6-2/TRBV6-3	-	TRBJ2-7	ASSYPDRGLYEQY
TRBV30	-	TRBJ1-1	AWRWQKPEAF
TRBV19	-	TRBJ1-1	ASSIGAGGTEAF
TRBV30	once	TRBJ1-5	AWRRANQPQH
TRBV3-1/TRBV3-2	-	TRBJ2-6	ASSLGRSGANVLT
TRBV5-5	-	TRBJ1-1	ASSLGGRLNTEAF
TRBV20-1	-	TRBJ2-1	SARLADEQF
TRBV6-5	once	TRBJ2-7	ASSQRGNYEQY
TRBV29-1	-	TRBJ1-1	SVPNRGSAEAF
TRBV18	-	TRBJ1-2	ASSPRQGAIYGYT
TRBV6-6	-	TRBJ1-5	ASGGTGGNQPQH
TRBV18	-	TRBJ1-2	ASSPTGDNYGYT
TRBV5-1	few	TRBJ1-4	ASSKNTPRTNEKLF
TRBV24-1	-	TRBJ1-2	ATSGTGNYGYT
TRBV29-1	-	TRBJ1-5	SVVGSANQPQH
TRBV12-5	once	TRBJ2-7	ASGLSGGHYYEQY
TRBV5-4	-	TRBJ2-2	ASSIGASGTGELF
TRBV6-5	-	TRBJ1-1	ASSLAGEAF
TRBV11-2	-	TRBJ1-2	ASSLDTQDSRGYT
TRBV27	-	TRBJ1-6	ASSPPHRNSPLH
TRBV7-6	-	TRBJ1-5	ASSPKGRDYSNQPQH
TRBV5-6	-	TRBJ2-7	ASRPQGGEQY
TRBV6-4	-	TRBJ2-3	ASSDLTGADTDTQY
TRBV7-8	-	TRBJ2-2	ASRHPGSGASGELF
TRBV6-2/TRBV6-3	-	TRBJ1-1	ASSDLGQGKESTEAF
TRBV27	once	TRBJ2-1	ASSYWTAAKGNEQF
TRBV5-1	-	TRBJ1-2	ASRSYDNYGYT
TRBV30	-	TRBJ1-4	AWSRYPDRGREKLF
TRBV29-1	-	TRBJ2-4	SVEGRAGVT
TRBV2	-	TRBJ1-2	ASSDPGTDYGYT
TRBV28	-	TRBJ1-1	ASSLFPGRVNTEAF
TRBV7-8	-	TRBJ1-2	ASSEVPQNYGYT
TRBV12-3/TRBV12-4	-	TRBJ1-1	ASRPISTEAF
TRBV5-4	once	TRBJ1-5	ASSVQGLGNQPQH
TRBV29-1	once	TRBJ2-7	SVSWASEYEQY
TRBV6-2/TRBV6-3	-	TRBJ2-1	ASSLLPPGLSYNEQF
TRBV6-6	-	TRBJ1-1	ASNLSPNTEAF
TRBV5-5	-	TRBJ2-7	ASSLVGSYEQY